These 28 T cell receptor beta chains came from one sample sequenced in a study of OX40 agonist ivuxolimab in advanced cancers. TCRdb keeps only in-frame clones here, not all; method: immunoSEQ multiplex PCR. The table has roughly 66,000 clones, roughly 80% seen once. Sequencing used CD4+ or CD8+ T cells sorted from blood, obtained in a trial of the OX40 agonist ivuxolimab. Receptors were obtained from an adult with an advanced solid tumor such as melanoma, head and neck, liver or kidney cancer.

This rearrangement joins TRBV4-2 to TRBJ2-3; 14 bases line up with TRBD2. Germline CDR1 is LGHNA and CDR2 is YNFKEQ. Trimming took 1 base from V and 8 from J; bases not matched to a gene: 11. The CDR3 runs 18 residues. The CDR3 region is CASSQGTKTGLAGATQYF. In nucleotides, the CDR3 is TGTGCCAGCAGCCAAGGCACGAAAACGGGACTAGCGGGAGCTACGCAGTATTTT.

A few counts support this clone. The chain links TRBV7-9 to TRBJ1-2, with D perhaps TRBD1 (5 bases). Germline V gene sequence: CDR1 SEHNR, CDR2 FQNEAQ (reference sequence). The CDR3 spans 16 residues. With 1 base removed from V and 0 bases from J, the gap between germline ends came to 12 bases. CDR3 region: CASSLEGIRANYGYTF. The CDR3 DNA reads as TGTGCCAGCAGCTTAGAGGGGATTAGAGCTAACTATGGCTACACCTTC.

This clone was seen just once. The chain carries TRBV6-6 and TRBJ1-1; 9 bases fit TRBD1. CDR3 length: 15 residues. Germline CDR1 MNHNY, CDR2 SVGAGI (reference sequence). Trimming at V came to 4 bases and at J to 4 bases, leaving 7 bases not matched to a gene. The CDR3 DNA reads TGTGCCAGCAGTTTCACAGGGGGCGGGAGCACTGAAGCTTTCTTT. Protein product: CASSFTGGGSTEAFF.

The chain has TRBV4-2 and TRBJ1-2; D not certain. The CDR3 is 16 amino acids. Between the trimmed V and J ends, which lost 1 base and 7 bases, there was a span of 19 bases. CDR1 is LGHNA, CDR2 YNFKEQ, per germline. CDR3 DNA: TGTGCCAGCAGCCAAGTGTTAAATGACCTATCGGGTGGCTACACCTTC. Its translation is CASSQVLNDLSGGYTF.

The chain links TRBV5-6 to TRBJ2-5; D remains ambiguous. The germline V gene has CDR1 SGHDT and CDR2 YYEEEE. This CDR3 comprises 12 residues. V was pared by 1 base and J by 5 bases, with 6 bases between. The CDR3 sequence: CASSLPGETQYF. Here the CDR3 DNA reads TGTGCCAGCAGCTTGCCCGGGGAGACCCAGTACTTC.

The gene calls are TRBV28 and TRBJ1-5; 9 positions match TRBD1. V shed 2 bases and J 3 bases; nucleotides not matched to a gene: 5. CDR1 and CDR2 from the germline V gene are MDHEN and SYDVKM. CDR3 length: 16 amino acids. For the CDR3, the DNA is TGTGCCAGCAGTTTAGGGACAGGGTTTTCCAATCAGCCCCAGCATTTT. Translation gives CASSLGTGFSNQPQHF.

The chain recombines TRBV5-6 with TRBJ1-1, with 9 bases aligning to TRBD1. V shed 3 bases, J shed 3 bases, and the junction held 9 bases outside the gene matches. This CDR3 is 16 amino acids long. The germline gives CDR1 SGHDT, CDR2 YYEEEE. CDR3 loop: CASSSNLNRGHTEAFF. The CDR3, as DNA: TGTGCCAGCAGCTCAAACCTCAACAGGGGGCACACTGAAGCTTTCTTT.

The gene calls are TRBV19 and TRBJ1-1; TRBD1 aligns across 9 bases. Germline V gene lookup returns CDR1 LNHDA and CDR2 SQIVND (reference sequence). This CDR3 has 12 amino acids. V lost 9 bases, J lost 3 bases, and 2 bases stayed unmatched. In nucleotides, the CDR3 is TGTGCCAGCGGGACAGGGTACACTGAAGCTTTCTTT. It codes for CASGTGYTEAFF.

V usage is TRBV6-6 and J usage is TRBJ2-3; no clear D. Germline CDR1 reads MNHNY; CDR2 reads SVGAGI (reference sequence). Trimming left V 6 bases short and J 4 bases short, with 11 bases between. This CDR3 has 13 amino acids. The CDR3 DNA reads as TGTGCCAGCAGAACCCCCAGCCCAGATACGCAGTATTTT. It is translated as CASRTPSPDTQYF.

The gene calls are TRBV9 and TRBJ2-3; 12 nucleotides align to TRBD2. CDR1 is SGDLS and CDR2 is YYNGEE in the germline V gene. The CDR3 loop spans 18 amino acids. With V trimmed by 7 bases and J by 1 base, 13 bases remained unmatched. CDR3 coding DNA: TGTGCCAGCGACCGAGGCCTAGCGGGGGGGCCGGGCACAGATACGCAGTATTTT. As protein: CASDRGLAGGPGTDTQYF.

This chain links TRBV5-4 with TRBJ2-7, with D perhaps assigned TRBD1 or TRBD2 (7 bases each). The CDR3 covers 15 residues. From germline, CDR1 is SGHNT and CDR2 YYREEE (reference sequence). Trimming stripped 3 bases from V and 3 bases from J, with 16 bases between. The CDR3 DNA is TGTGCCAGCAGCTGGGGGGGGACAGAGGTCTACGAGCAGTACTTC. This encodes CASSWGGTEVYEQYF.

In the case of this clone: This CDR3 is also generated by other DNA sequences in the sample. The chain combines TRBV27 with TRBJ1-2, with 8 bases matching TRBD1. The V segment lost 5 bases and the J segment 4 bases; nucleotides outside the gene matches: 9. Germline values: CDR1 MNHEY, CDR2 SMNVEV (reference sequence). The CDR3 extends over 15 amino acids. The CDR3 bases are TGTGCCAGCAGTGTTGACAGGGGATGGGGCTATGGCTACACCTTC. Residues: CASSVDRGWGYGYTF.

The CDR3 bases are TGTGCCAGCAGCTTAGGGGGGGGCAGGGAGACCCAGTACTTC. It encodes CASSLGGGRETQYF. This chain joins TRBV7-2 and TRBJ2-5; weak D call: TRBD2 (7 bases). The length of the CDR3 is 14 residues. Trimming left V 1 base short and J 5 bases short, with 11 bases between. Germline V gene lookup returns CDR1 SGHTA and CDR2 FQGNSA. The full variable domain, with the rest looked up from reference TRBV7-2 and TRBJ2-5, is GAGVSQSPSNKVTEKGKDVELRCDPISGHTALYWYRQSLGQGLEFLIYFQGNSAPDKSGLPSDRFSAERTGGSVSTLTIQRTQQEDSAVYLCASSLGGGRETQYFGPGTRLLVL.

This chain joins TRBV6-5 and TRBJ1-2, with TRBD1 matching 8 bases. Germline V gives CDR1 MNHEY, CDR2 SVGAGI. The CDR3 runs 15 residues. Germline trimming cut 6 bases from V and 4 bases from J; bases unmatched to any gene: 10. CDR3 coding DNA: TGTGCCAGCAGCCGCGCCGGACAGGGCGGCTATGGCTACACCTTC. Protein sequence: CASSRAGQGGYGYTF.

The V gene is TRBV5-4, the J gene TRBJ2-7, with 7 nucleotides matching TRBD2. Trimming cost V 4 bases and J 0 bases; bases outside gene matches: 7. This CDR3 is built from 15 residues. Germline V CDR1 and CDR2: SGHNT, YYREEE (reference sequence). CDR3 loop: CASSPAASGSYEQYF. The CDR3 bases are TGTGCCAGCAGCCCGGCGGCTAGCGGCTCCTACGAGCAGTACTTC.

The chain has TRBV10-3 and TRBJ2-5, with 13 bases matching TRBD2. CDR3 length: 15 residues. J gave up 2 bases and V 6 bases, and 3 bases lay outside the gene matches. Per germline, CDR1 ENHRY and CDR2 SYGVKD. Here the CDR3 DNA reads TGTGCCATCAGCGGACTAGCGGGAGCACAAGAGACCCAGTACTTC. Encoded protein: CAISGLAGAQETQYF.

The J gene is TRBJ2-2, the V gene TRBV29-1, with D possibly TRBD1 on 7 matching bases. Germline V CDR1 and CDR2: SQVTM, ANQGSEA. This CDR3 region has 15 residues. The ends were cut back, 6 bases at V and 5 bases at J, with 19 bases in the middle. CDR3 amino acids: CSVKGRGAVTGELFF. CDR3 nucleotides: TGCAGCGTGAAGGGCAGGGGGGCCGTTACCGGGGAGCTGTTTTTT.

This clone showed up just once. The chain combines TRBV23-1 with TRBJ1-1; perhaps TRBD1 as D (5 bases). TRBV23-1 falls under the ORF class, with uncertain function. The ends were cut back, 4 bases at V and 9 bases at J, with 15 bases in the middle. The length of the CDR3 is 13 residues. CDR3: CASSPPAGVKAFF. In nucleotides, the CDR3 is TGCGCCAGCAGTCCCCCCGCGGGGGTTAAAGCTTTCTTT.

The rearrangement uses TRBV11-3 and TRBJ2-2, with D possibly being TRBD1 (6 bases). Trimming shortened V by 5 bases and J by 2 bases, and 12 bases separated the two germline ends. The CDR3 is made up of 15 amino acids. From germline, CDR1 is SGHNT and CDR2 YENEEA. CDR3 region: CASSLGHGNTGELFF. The CDR3 DNA reads as TGTGCCAGCAGCCTGGGACACGGAAACACCGGGGAGCTGTTTTTT. The full variable domain, rest sourced from reference TRBV11-3 and TRBJ2-2, is EAGVVQSPRYKIIEKKQPVAFWCNPISGHNTLYWYLQNLGQGPELLIRYENEEAVDDSQLPKDRFSAERLKGVDSTLKIQPAELGDSAVYLCASSLGHGNTGELFFGEGSRLTVL.

This chain uses TRBV2 with TRBJ2-5; 7 bases are shared with TRBD2. The CDR3 runs 14 residues. Germline CDR1 SNHLY, CDR2 FYNNEI. J was trimmed by 5 bases and V by 6 bases; bases with no gene match: 9. The CDR3 sequence is CASRPGSGAETQYF. CDR3 DNA sequence: TGTGCCAGCAGGCCGGGAAGCGGGGCCGAGACCCAGTACTTC. The full variable domain, with the rest looked up from reference TRBV2 and TRBJ2-5, is EPEVTQTPSHQVTQMGQEVILRCVPISNHLYFYWYRQILGQKVEFLVSFYNNEISEKSEIFDDQFSVERPDGSNFTLKIRSTKLEDSAMYFCASRPGSGAETQYFGPGTRLLVL.

The DNA of the CDR3 is TGCGCCAGCAGCTTGGCCCCGGGCCCCTCGGACACTGAAGCTTTCTTT. Its translation is CASSLAPGPSDTEAFF. The chain combines TRBV5-1 with TRBJ1-1; D remains unclear. The ends were cut back, 0 bases at V and 3 bases at J, with 15 bases in the middle. Germline V lookup: CDR1 SGHRS, CDR2 YFSETQ. This CDR3 is built from 16 residues.

J is TRBJ2-2 and V is TRBV28; D is perhaps TRBD1 (5 bases). V shed 8 bases and J shed 0 bases, with 10 bases lying between them. The CDR3 covers 14 residues. Germline CDR1 is MDHEN and CDR2 is SYDVKM. The CDR3 loop reads CASLGHPNTGELFF. CDR3 in DNA: TGTGCCAGCCTCGGACACCCGAACACCGGGGAGCTGTTTTTT. Combining the CDR3 with reference TRBV28 and TRBJ2-2 gives the whole variable domain DVKVTQSSRYLVKRTGEKVFLECVQDMDHENMFWYRQDPGLGLRLIYFSYDVKMKEKGDIPEGYSVSREKKERFSLILESASTNQTSMYLCASLGHPNTGELFFGEGSRLTVL.

The chain links TRBV5-1 to TRBJ1-3; a possible D gene is TRBD1 (6 bases). The V gene lost 0 bases and the J gene lost 3 bases, with 13 bases spanning the gap. The CDR3 spans 16 residues. In germline, CDR1 is SGHRS, CDR2 YFSETQ. The CDR3 protein is CASSLVSGDSGNTIYF. CDR3 bases: TGCGCCAGCAGCTTGGTTTCAGGGGATAGTGGAAACACCATATATTTT.

This clone was seen only a few times. The CDR3 sequence: CASSLTPSGGYTF. For the CDR3, the DNA is TGTGCCAGCAGCCTGACACCCTCGGGTGGCTACACCTTC. The rearrangement links TRBV7-2 to TRBJ1-2; the D is unclear. The CDR3 spans 13 residues. Trimming took off 5 bases at V and 7 bases at J, with 14 bases between the two ends. Germline lookup yields CDR1 SGHTA and CDR2 FQGNSA.

J is TRBJ2-7 and V is TRBV11-2; 7 bases agree with TRBD1. V lost 5 bases and J lost 3; bases outside the gene matches: 4. Looked up from germline, CDR1 is SGHAT and CDR2 is FQNNGV. The CDR3 is 13 residues long. The CDR3 DNA follows: TGTGCCAGCAGCCCGGGACAGATCTACGAGCAGTACGTC. The encoded protein is CASSPGQIYEQYV.

The CDR3 DNA sequence: TGTGCCAGCAGCCCCCGGCTAGAAGAGACCTACGAGCAGTACTTC. The encoded protein is CASSPRLEETYEQYF. The gene calls are TRBV9 and TRBJ2-7; D ambiguous. The V gene lost 4 bases and the J gene lost 2 bases, with 16 bases spanning the gap. The CDR3 totals 15 residues. Germline V gene lookup returns CDR1 SGDLS and CDR2 YYNGEE.

CDR3 bases: TGTGCCAGCAGCACCGGGACAGGCGGGGAGACCCAGTACTTC. Translation gives CASSTGTGGETQYF. This chain joins TRBV28 and TRBJ2-5; 8 bases agree with TRBD1. The J segment lost 5 bases and the V segment lost 6 bases, leaving 8 bases of the junction unmatched. In germline, CDR1 is MDHEN, CDR2 SYDVKM. The CDR3 extends over 14 amino acids.

The chain uses TRBV4-3 and TRBJ2-3; D remains unclear. The germline gives CDR1 LGHNA, CDR2 YSLEER. The ends were cut back, 0 bases at V and 5 bases at J, with 12 bases in the middle. The CDR3 is made up of 15 amino acids. CDR3 bases: TGCGCCAGCAGCCAAGATTGGCAGGTTAGAGATACGCAGTATTTT. It specifies CASSQDWQVRDTQYF.